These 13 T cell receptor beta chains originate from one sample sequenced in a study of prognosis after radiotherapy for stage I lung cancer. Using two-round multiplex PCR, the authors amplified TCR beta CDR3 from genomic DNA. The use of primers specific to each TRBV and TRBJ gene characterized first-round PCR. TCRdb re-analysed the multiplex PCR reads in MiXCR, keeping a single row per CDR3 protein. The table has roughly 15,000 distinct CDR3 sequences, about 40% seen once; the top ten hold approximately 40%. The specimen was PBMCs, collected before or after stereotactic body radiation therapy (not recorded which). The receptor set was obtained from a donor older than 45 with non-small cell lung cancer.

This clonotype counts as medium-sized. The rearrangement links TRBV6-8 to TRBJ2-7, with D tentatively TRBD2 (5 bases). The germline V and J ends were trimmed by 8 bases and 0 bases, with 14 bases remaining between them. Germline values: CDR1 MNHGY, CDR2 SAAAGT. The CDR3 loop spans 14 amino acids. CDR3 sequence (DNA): TGTGCCAGCCGTGTGAGCGGTATCTCCTACGAGCAGTACTTC. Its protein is CASRVSGISYEQYF.

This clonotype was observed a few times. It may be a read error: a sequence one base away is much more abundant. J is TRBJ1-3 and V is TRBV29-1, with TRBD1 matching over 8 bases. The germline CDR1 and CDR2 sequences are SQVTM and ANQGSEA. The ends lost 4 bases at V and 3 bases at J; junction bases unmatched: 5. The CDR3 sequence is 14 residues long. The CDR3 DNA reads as TGCAGCGTTGTTCCAGGGGGCGGTGGAAACACCATATATTTT. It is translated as CSVVPGGGGNTIYF.

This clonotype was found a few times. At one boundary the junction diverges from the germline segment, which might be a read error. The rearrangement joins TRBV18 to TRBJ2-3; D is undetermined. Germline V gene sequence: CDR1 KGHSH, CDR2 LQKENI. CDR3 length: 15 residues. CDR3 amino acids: CASSPADPHTDTQYF. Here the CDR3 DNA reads TGTGCCAGCTCACCTGCGGACCCACACACAGACACGCAGTATTTT.

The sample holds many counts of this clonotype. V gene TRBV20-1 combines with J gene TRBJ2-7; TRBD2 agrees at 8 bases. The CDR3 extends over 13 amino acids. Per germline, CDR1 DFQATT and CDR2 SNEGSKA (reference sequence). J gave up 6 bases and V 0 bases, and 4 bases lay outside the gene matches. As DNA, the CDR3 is TGCAGTGCTAGAGATGGACTAGCTAGCGAGCAGTACTTC. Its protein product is CSARDGLASEQYF.

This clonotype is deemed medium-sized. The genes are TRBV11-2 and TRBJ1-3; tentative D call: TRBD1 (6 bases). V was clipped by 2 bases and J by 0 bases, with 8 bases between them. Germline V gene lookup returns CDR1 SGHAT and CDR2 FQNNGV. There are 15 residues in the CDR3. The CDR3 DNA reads TGTGCCAGCAGCTTAAGGACAGCCTCTGGAAACACCATATATTTT. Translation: CASSLRTASGNTIYF.

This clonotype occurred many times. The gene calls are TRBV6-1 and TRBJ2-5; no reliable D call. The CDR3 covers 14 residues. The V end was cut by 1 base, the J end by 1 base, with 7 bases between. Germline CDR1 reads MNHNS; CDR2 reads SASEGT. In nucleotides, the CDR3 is TGTGCCAGCAGTGAAGGGGCAGCCCAAGAGACCCAGTACTTC. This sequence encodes CASSEGAAQETQYF.

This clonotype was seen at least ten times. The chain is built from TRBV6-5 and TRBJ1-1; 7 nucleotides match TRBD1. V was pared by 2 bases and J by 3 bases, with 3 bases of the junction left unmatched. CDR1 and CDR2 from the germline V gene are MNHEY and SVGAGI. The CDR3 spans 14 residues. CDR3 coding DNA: TGTGCCAGCAGTTACACGACAGGGTACACTGAAGCTTTCTTT. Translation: CASSYTTGYTEAFF.

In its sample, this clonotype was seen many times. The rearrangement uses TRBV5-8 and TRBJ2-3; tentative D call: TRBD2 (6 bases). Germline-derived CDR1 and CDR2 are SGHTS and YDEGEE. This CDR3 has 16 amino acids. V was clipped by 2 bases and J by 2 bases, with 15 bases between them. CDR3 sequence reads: CASSFGEATYTDTQYF. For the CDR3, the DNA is TGTGCCAGCAGCTTTGGGGAGGCTACTTACACAGATACGCAGTATTTT.

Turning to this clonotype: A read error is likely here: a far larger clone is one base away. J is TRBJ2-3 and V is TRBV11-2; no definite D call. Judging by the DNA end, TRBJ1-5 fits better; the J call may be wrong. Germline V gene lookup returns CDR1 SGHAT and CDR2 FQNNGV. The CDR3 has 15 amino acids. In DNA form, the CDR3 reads TGTGCCAGCAGTGAAAGCGGGTCTAGCACAGATACGCAGCATTTT. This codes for CASSESGSSTDTQHF.

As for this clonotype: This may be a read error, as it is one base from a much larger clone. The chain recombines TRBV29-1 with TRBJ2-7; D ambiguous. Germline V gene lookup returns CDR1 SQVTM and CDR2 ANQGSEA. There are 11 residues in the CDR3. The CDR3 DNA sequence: TGCATCGTTGAATCCGGTTACAAGCAGTACTTC. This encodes CIVESGYKQYF.

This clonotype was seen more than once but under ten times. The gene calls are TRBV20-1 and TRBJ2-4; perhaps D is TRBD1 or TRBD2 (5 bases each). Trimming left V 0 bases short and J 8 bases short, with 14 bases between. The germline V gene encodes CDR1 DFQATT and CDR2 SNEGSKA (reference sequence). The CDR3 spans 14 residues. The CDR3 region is CSAREPGRTDIQYF. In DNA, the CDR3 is TGCAGTGCTAGAGAGCCGGGGCGTACGGACATTCAGTACTTC.

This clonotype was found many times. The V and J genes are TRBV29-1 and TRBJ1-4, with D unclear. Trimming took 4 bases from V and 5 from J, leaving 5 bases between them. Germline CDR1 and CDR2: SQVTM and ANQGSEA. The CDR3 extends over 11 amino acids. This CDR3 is CSVVDNEKLFF. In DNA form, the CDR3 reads TGCAGCGTTGTCGACAATGAAAAACTGTTTTTT.

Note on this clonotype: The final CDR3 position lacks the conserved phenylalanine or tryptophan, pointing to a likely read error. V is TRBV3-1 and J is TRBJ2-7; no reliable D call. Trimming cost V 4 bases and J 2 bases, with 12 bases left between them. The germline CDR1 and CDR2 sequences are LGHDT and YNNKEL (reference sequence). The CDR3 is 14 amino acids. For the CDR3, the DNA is TGTGCCAGCAGCCGAGTGACCGCGACCTACGAGCAGTACCTC. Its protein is CASSRVTATYEQYL.